The 28 T cell receptor beta chains below were found in one sample sequenced in a study of CD8+ T cells in alopecia areata. Isolated RNA was reverse transcribed into cDNA used as the sequencing template. TCRdb's copy holds only in-frame clones and misses some; the assay was immunoSEQ multiplex PCR. The repertoire holds some 100,000 clones, more than 30% seen once, with roughly 3.3% in the top ten. Sequencing was done on a sample of CD4+ T cells sorted from blood. The receptors were gathered from a human donor with alopecia areata.

The chain combines TRBV7-3 with TRBJ1-1; 8 positions match TRBD1. The trim removed 5 bases at V and 2 bases at J, leaving 1 base unmatched. The CDR3 has 13 amino acids. The germline V gene encodes CDR1 SGHTA and CDR2 FQGTGA. The chain's CDR3 is CASSQGANTEAFF. CDR3 DNA: TGTGCCAGCAGCCAGGGGGCCAACACTGAAGCTTTCTTT.

This clone was counted a few times. This rearrangement joins TRBV29-1 to TRBJ2-3; D remains ambiguous. The CDR3 consists of 12 residues. V was cut by 4 bases and J by 3 bases, with 8 bases left in between. Germline V gene lookup returns CDR1 SQVTM and CDR2 ANQGSEA. In DNA form, the CDR3 reads TGCAGCGTTGGGGTAGGGACAGATACGCAGTATTTT. It is translated as CSVGVGTDTQYF.

The CDR3 sequence is CSVGRWDITGTEAFF. CDR3 bases: TGCAGCGTTGGGAGGTGGGATATTACGGGCACTGAAGCTTTCTTT. J is TRBJ1-1 and V is TRBV29-1; D gene unclear. CDR1 and CDR2 from the germline V gene are SQVTM and ANQGSEA. This CDR3 is 15 amino acids long. With 4 bases removed from V and 4 bases from J, the gap between germline ends came to 19 bases.

The V gene is TRBV29-1, the J gene TRBJ1-1, with TRBD1 identical over 10 bases. There are 14 residues in the CDR3. CDR1 and CDR2 (germline): SQVTM, ANQGSEA. The trim removed 6 bases at V and 3 bases at J, leaving 7 bases unmatched. CDR3 loop: CSVRQGAWDTEAFF. CDR3 in DNA: TGCAGCGTAAGACAGGGGGCGTGGGACACTGAAGCTTTCTTT.

The CDR3 loop reads CSGRDSKGKGYNEQFF. CDR3 DNA sequence: TGCAGCGGGCGGGACAGTAAGGGGAAGGGCTACAATGAGCAGTTCTTC. This chain joins TRBV29-1 and TRBJ2-1, with D maybe TRBD1 (7 bases). The CDR3 totals 16 residues. Per germline, CDR1 SQVTM and CDR2 ANQGSEA. Trimming pared 7 bases from V and 3 bases from J, leaving 22 bases between.

The chain uses TRBV29-1 and TRBJ2-5; no firm D call. CDR3 length: 13 residues. Germline CDR1 reads SQVTM; CDR2 reads ANQGSEA. Deletions cut 7 bases from V and 1 base from J, with 13 bases between. This chain's CDR3 is CSADPRTQETQYF. In nucleotides, the CDR3 is TGCAGCGCCGACCCCCGAACCCAAGAGACCCAGTACTTC.

J is TRBJ2-4 and V is TRBV28, with D tentatively TRBD1 or TRBD2 (5 bases each). This CDR3 is built from 14 residues. Per germline, CDR1 MDHEN and CDR2 SYDVKM. The V gene lost 8 bases and the J gene lost 2 bases, with 13 bases spanning the gap. CDR3 region: CASGTAQTKNIQYF. CDR3 in DNA: TGTGCCAGCGGGACCGCCCAGACCAAAAACATTCAGTACTTC.

The V and J genes are TRBV11-1 and TRBJ2-7, with D possibly being TRBD1 (5 bases). The CDR3 has 14 amino acids. Trimming stripped 2 bases from V and 2 bases from J, with 10 bases between. Looked up from germline, CDR1 is SGHAT and CDR2 is FQDESV (reference sequence). The CDR3 bases are TGTGCCAGCAGCTTACGCGACAGCACCTACGAGCAGTACTTC. It encodes CASSLRDSTYEQYF.

In its sample, this clone was seen a few times. The chain has TRBV7-9 and TRBJ2-7; a weak D match, TRBD2 (5 bases). The CDR3 loop spans 17 amino acids. V was shortened by 1 base and J by 6 bases, with 22 bases between the two germline ends. Germline CDR1 SEHNR, CDR2 FQNEAQ (reference sequence). CDR3 amino acids: CASSLGLNLGNLPEQYF. The CDR3 nucleotides are TGTGCCAGCAGCTTAGGATTAAACCTCGGGAACCTTCCCGAGCAGTACTTC. Based on the CDR3 plus reference TRBV7-9 and TRBJ2-7, the full variable domain is DTGVSQNPRHKITKRGQNVTFRCDPISEHNRLYWYRQTLGQGPEFLTYFQNEAQLEKSRLLSDRFSAERPKGSFSTLEIQRTEQGDSAMYLCASSLGLNLGNLPEQYFGPGTRLTVT.

The chain joins TRBV4-2 to TRBJ2-1, with TRBD2 matching 8 bases. Germline CDR1 reads LGHNA; CDR2 reads YNFKEQ. With V trimmed by 0 bases and J by 2 bases, 3 bases remained unmatched. This CDR3 spans 16 amino acids. CDR3 in amino acids: CASSQEDGRAYNEQFF. DNA of the CDR3: TGTGCCAGCAGCCAAGAGGACGGGAGGGCCTACAATGAGCAGTTCTTC.

This clone came up a few times. The rearrangement links TRBV29-1 to TRBJ2-7, with D perhaps given as TRBD1 or TRBD2 (5 bases each). The CDR3 consists of 13 residues. From germline, CDR1 is SQVTM and CDR2 ANQGSEA. Trimming took 8 bases from V and 3 from J, leaving 17 bases between them. CDR3: CSPGPGRFYEQYF. The CDR3 bases are TGCAGCCCTGGCCCGGGACGGTTCTACGAGCAGTACTTC.

This clone was seen a handful of times. The V gene is TRBV28, the J gene TRBJ2-3; possible D gene TRBD1, 6 bases. This CDR3 is 13 amino acids long. CDR1 MDHEN and CDR2 SYDVKM come from the germline V gene. CDR3 bases: TGTGCTACCTCAGACAGGAGCACAGATACGCAGTATTTT. Its protein product is CATSDRSTDTQYF.

The J gene is TRBJ1-1, the V gene TRBV5-1; a weak D match, TRBD1 (6 bases). CDR1 SGHRS and CDR2 YFSETQ come from the germline V gene. The ends were cut back, 4 bases at V and 5 bases at J, with 15 bases in the middle. The CDR3 runs 14 residues. In DNA, the CDR3 is TGCGCCAGCAGCCCCCGTGTAGGGGGAACTGAAGCTTTCTTT. It yields the protein CASSPRVGGTEAFF. The complete variable domain, with remaining parts taken from reference TRBV5-1 and TRBJ1-1, reads KAGVTQTPRYLIKTRGQQVTLSCSPISGHRSVSWYQQTPGQGLQFLFEYFSETQRNKGNFPGRFSGRQFSNSRSEMNVSTLELGDSALYLCASSPRVGGTEAFFGQGTRLTVV.

V is TRBV4-3 and J is TRBJ2-1; 7 nucleotides align to TRBD1. From germline, CDR1 is LGHNA and CDR2 YSLEER. Trimming took 4 bases from V and 4 from J; bases not matched to a gene: 1. This CDR3 contains 13 residues. The CDR3 DNA reads TGCGCCAGCAGCCGGGGACAGTACAATGAGCAGTTCTTC. This translates into CASSRGQYNEQFF.

CDR3 protein: CASSLVSSGGPISYEQYF. As DNA, the CDR3 is TGCGCCAGCAGCTTGGTGTCTAGCGGGGGTCCCATCTCCTACGAGCAGTACTTC. The V and J genes are TRBV5-1 and TRBJ2-7; TRBD2 aligns across 10 bases. CDR1 is SGHRS, CDR2 YFSETQ, per germline. V was clipped by 0 bases and J by 0 bases; unmatched bases: 9. The CDR3 is made up of 18 amino acids.

The rearrangement uses TRBV27 and TRBJ2-7, with 10 bases fitting TRBD2. Trimming removed 2 bases from V and 2 bases from J; junction bases left unmatched: 3. The CDR3 sequence is 15 residues long. Germline CDR1 MNHEY, CDR2 SMNVEV (reference sequence). The CDR3 is CASSLGLAVTYEQYF. Written as DNA, the CDR3 is TGTGCCAGCAGTTTAGGACTAGCGGTTACCTACGAGCAGTACTTC.

In its sample, this clone was seen a few times. V gene TRBV7-8 combines with J gene TRBJ2-7; 7 bases fit TRBD1. The CDR3 has 14 residues. V shed 5 bases and J 5 bases; nucleotides not matched to a gene: 9. The germline V gene has CDR1 SGHVS and CDR2 FQNEAQ. The CDR3 spells CASSLRDSLHEQYF. CDR3 coding DNA: TGTGCCAGCAGCCTGAGGGACAGCCTCCACGAGCAGTACTTC. Filled out from reference TRBV7-8 and TRBJ2-7, the complete variable domain reads GAGVSQSPRYKVAKRGQDVALRCDPISGHVSLFWYQQALGQGPEFLTYFQNEAQLDKSGLPSDRFFAERPEGSVSTLKIQRTQQEDSAVYLCASSLRDSLHEQYFGPGTRLTVT.

This clone has just one count. V is TRBV5-1 and J is TRBJ1-1; no reliable D call. The V end lost 0 bases, the J end lost 1 base, and 4 bases lay between the germline ends. CDR1 is SGHRS and CDR2 is YFSETQ in the germline V gene. The CDR3 consists of 13 residues. In DNA form, the CDR3 reads TGCGCCAGCAGCTTGGGGACGAACACTGAAGCTTTCTTT. It is translated as CASSLGTNTEAFF.

The V and J genes are TRBV2 and TRBJ2-2; D unclear. The V gene's germline CDR1 is SNHLY and CDR2 FYNNEI. The CDR3 totals 12 residues. The ends were cut back, 5 bases at V and 8 bases at J, with 9 bases in the middle. Here the CDR3 DNA reads TGTGCCAGCAGTCAGCCTCCAGGGGAGCTGTTTTTT. This codes for CASSQPPGELFF.

The rearrangement uses TRBV29-1 and TRBJ1-3; D not resolved. V was cut by 6 bases and J by 3 bases, with 15 bases left in between. Germline CDR1 SQVTM, CDR2 ANQGSEA. This CDR3 is built from 14 residues. The CDR3 here is CSVSDPLFGNTIYF. The CDR3, as DNA: TGCAGCGTCTCAGACCCCCTATTTGGAAACACCATATATTTT.

CDR3 in amino acids: CSVEGIRGQGATEAFF. CDR3 nucleotide sequence: TGCAGCGTTGAAGGAATTCGGGGACAGGGGGCCACTGAAGCTTTCTTT. The chain links TRBV29-1 to TRBJ1-1, with TRBD1 matching 12 bases. From germline, CDR1 is SQVTM and CDR2 ANQGSEA. The CDR3 has 16 residues. V trimming: 1 base; J trimming: 4 bases; junction bases outside the gene matches: 7.

This clone was recorded a few times. The chain recombines TRBV7-8 with TRBJ2-7, with 8 nucleotides matching TRBD1. This CDR3 is 14 amino acids long. With 6 bases clipped from V and 5 bases from J, the junction kept 9 bases outside the gene matches. The germline V gene has CDR1 SGHVS and CDR2 FQNEAQ. CDR3 residues: CASRSRDRLHEQYF. In DNA, the CDR3 is TGTGCCAGCAGGTCCAGGGACAGGCTCCACGAGCAGTACTTC.

There are a few counts of this clone. The chain recombines TRBV28 with TRBJ2-5; a weak D match, TRBD2 (5 bases). V was trimmed by 8 bases and J by 6 bases, leaving 19 bases between them. The CDR3 extends over 14 amino acids. Germline V gene data show CDR1 as MDHEN and CDR2 as SYDVKM. CDR3 bases: TGTGCCAGCCTCAGTCCGCGGGCATCGAAGACCCAGTACTTC. Protein sequence: CASLSPRASKTQYF.

The gene calls are TRBV5-1 and TRBJ2-3; D call uncertain. From germline, CDR1 is SGHRS and CDR2 YFSETQ. There are 12 residues in the CDR3. V lost 4 bases and J lost 5, with 8 bases in between. The CDR3 nucleotides read TGCGCCAGCAGCCAGACTGGAGATACGCAGTATTTT. As protein: CASSQTGDTQYF.

The rearrangement uses TRBV7-2 and TRBJ2-3; tentatively, D is TRBD1 (6 bases). This CDR3 comprises 15 residues. The germline V gene has CDR1 SGHTA and CDR2 FQGNSA. V was clipped by 3 bases and J by 4 bases, with 14 bases between them. CDR3 DNA sequence: TGTGCCAGCAGCTTTGGGGGCCGGACGGCAGATACGCAGTATTTT. Translated: CASSFGGRTADTQYF.

The sample holds a few counts of this clone. The chain employs TRBV4-2 and TRBJ2-7; possible D gene TRBD2, 5 bases. CDR3 size: 11 residues. Per the germline V gene, CDR1 is LGHNA and CDR2 is YNFKEQ. V was clipped by 4 bases and J by 9 bases, with 10 bases between them. The CDR3 here is CASSLAGVQYF. The DNA for the CDR3 is TGTGCCAGCAGCCTAGCCGGGGTGCAGTACTTC.

The chain combines TRBV2 with TRBJ1-2; tentative D call: TRBD1 (6 bases). The length of the CDR3 is 15 residues. CDR1 is SNHLY, CDR2 FYNNEI, per germline. Trimming stripped 7 bases from V and 8 bases from J, with 23 bases between. The CDR3 is CASTMTGPAASGYTF. CDR3 DNA: TGTGCCAGCACGATGACAGGTCCCGCCGCCTCAGGCTACACCTTC.

This chain joins TRBV30 and TRBJ2-1, with TRBD2 identical over 9 bases. CDR3 size: 13 residues. From germline, CDR1 is GTSNPN and CDR2 SVGIG (reference sequence). Trimming cost V 3 bases and J 12 bases; bases outside gene matches: 9. The DNA for the CDR3 is TGTGCCTGGAGATTTAGCGGGAGAGGAGGGCAGTTCTTC. It yields the protein CAWRFSGRGGQFF.